Sequencing of this T cell receptor (beta chain) was carried out in a study of cytomegalovirus exposure and HLA in healthy donors (dated by TCRdb to the late 2010s). As for the study more broadly: An earlier analysis of about 530 of the donors reported about 300 Gb of sequence data and 95 million to 120 million unique TCR beta sequences obtained from around 170 million T cells. The T cell repertoires of about 700 subjects were profiled by immunosequencing and related to cytomegalovirus serostatus. Typing coverage differed by locus: A, B, C, DRB1 and DQB1 were typed in about 620-630 donors, DQA1 in 522, DPA1 in around 600, and DPB1 in 450 to 480. HLA typing included class I and class II loci at four-digit resolution. To predict cytomegalovirus infection status, the study brought together high-throughput TCR immunosequencing, statistical association of individual TCRs with disease status, and machine learning. In the later analysis, no new phenotypic data were used to find candidate immune exposures; instead, reliance was placed on TCR beta sequences and their occurrence across donors. Along with the roughly 670-subject first cohort, a separate validation cohort of over 90 different subjects was used. Donor age, sex, ethnicity and CMV serostatus were collected together with the repertoire data. A later genetic analysis took genome-wide SNP genotypes for about 60% of the roughly 670 donors and used that subset as a discovery cohort. All discovery cohort repertoires had been generated using a single sequencing platform. To study patterns of TCR occurrence, a later analysis re-analyzed previously published TCR beta repertoires from 550 to 800 donors and added high-resolution HLA genotyping. On average, roughly 200,000 unique TCR beta nucleotide sequences were sequenced per donor among about 400 genotyped donors of the cohort, with roughly 18% of those sequences being non-productive. Because of strong linkage in the cohort, roughly 5 DR-DQ haplotypes were treated as single units for association and clustering. An earlier analysis of 587 of the donors used high-throughput TCR beta sequencing to judge whether each TCR beta V gene segment behaved as functional or pseudogenic. The study aimed to test whether cataloging public T cell receptors could reveal signatures of past pathogen exposure. An early release covering approximately 600 HLA-typed donors comprised approximately 300 gigabases of sequencing data and around 80 million unique TCR sequences. Among the roughly 400 genotyped donors, around 81% belonged to the genetic ancestry cluster associated with self-reported Caucasian donors.

The library was produced with the immunoSEQ multiplex PCR assay. For the multiplex PCR, a mixture combining 60 forward primers for TCR Vbeta segments and 13 reverse primers for TCR Jbeta segments was used. The CDR3 region of rearranged TCR beta genes was amplified from genomic DNA by a multiplex PCR assay. The amplified TCR beta libraries were sequenced on the Illumina HiSeq System as 87-base-pair reads. Processing in the source paper ran as follows. A later analysis tallied roughly 78 million unique TCR beta chains across the 640 or so repertoires, and roughly 11 million of those chains were shared by two or more donors. To remove PCR and sequencing errors, raw reads were error-corrected and collapsed into unique sequences using a nearest-neighbor algorithm that merged closely related sequences. V, D and J gene segments were assigned by aligning CDR3 sequences to IMGT reference sequences. Each retained sequence needed at least a six-nucleotide match to both a V gene segment and a J gene segment. A rearrangement counted as productive if the CDR3 had no stop codons and remained in frame with V and J, and every other rearrangement counted as non-productive. Following IMGT convention, CDR3 was defined as the stretch from the second conserved V-encoded cysteine up to the conserved J-encoded phenylalanine. In an earlier analysis of around 640 of the donors, sequences lacking an unambiguous match to a single V gene segment were excluded. An earlier analysis of 500 to 600 of the donors classified V segments as functional when productive rearrangements were above 56.7% and as segregating when the standard deviation between donors was above 5%. A statistical classification framework was developed to diagnose cytomegalovirus status using the catalog of TCR beta chain sequences. A later analysis assigned V and J genes by comparing TCR nucleotide sequences with IMGT/GENE-DB human TR gene sequences. A later analysis assigned CDR3 sequences and most-parsimonious VDJ recombination scenarios with the TCRdist pipeline. In a later analysis, each TCR beta chain was defined by its CDR3 amino acid sequence together with its V-gene family, and reads lacking a unique V-gene family were excluded. As a way to deal with suspected cross-contamination and a sequencing artifact, a later analysis dropped approximately 570 nucleotide sequences that were highly shared and had low generation probability. A later analysis calculated a clonal expansion index for each public chain from normalized within-repertoire ranks of inferred template counts. A later analysis computed generation probabilities with a VDJ recombination model fitted to out-of-frame rearrangements, and checked the results against IGoR. In a later analysis, TCR-TCR, TCR-HLA and TCR-CMV co-occurrence was scored with hypergeometric tests, and a repertoire-size bias correction was applied to TCR pairs. A later analysis estimated false discovery rates by permuting HLA or CMV assignments 20 times. In a later analysis, co-occurring TCRs were grouped using DBSCAN, with TCRdist sequence similarity added in when clustering inside HLA-allele-positive subsets. Repertoires with fewer than 30,000 or more than 120,000 public chains were left out of co-occurrence clustering, as were a handful of repertoires with anomalous nucleotide sharing. TCRdb stores this immuneACCESS table with in-frame sequences only. Part of the clones is absent; in the studies checked, under half of the shortfall reflects unresolved V genes, and no reason is known for the rest. Clonal size and the V and J genes are those of that table, whereas D and trimming came from the DNA. In all, the sample holds over 150,000 clones, and around four fifths of those were seen once. The ten top clones hold 1% of the sample.

About this clone: What antigen it recognizes has not been identified. The input lacks base qualities; no much larger clone sits a single base away.

The cohort comprised several hundred healthy bone marrow donors. At the time of sampling, all cohort members were nominally healthy, though unrecorded immune exposures were likely present. The donor was CMV seropositive and belonged to the group of over 250 seropositive cohort members. Every donor gave a peripheral blood sample, and the peripheral blood mononuclear cells from that sample were used for TCR beta sequencing. The Qiagen DNeasy Blood Extraction Kit was used to extract genomic DNA from the blood cell samples. Paper-wide results and their limitations: In both the original and validation cohorts, the classifier was reported to diagnose cytomegalovirus status with high specificity and sensitivity. A later genetic analysis reported fewer N-insertions in productive TCRs among donors in an Asian-associated ancestry cluster than the roughly 620-donor mean. A further reported finding was that TCR beta sequences accurately predicted the HLA-A and HLA-B alleles for most subjects in the first cohort. The authors suggested that the approach could potentially be extended to other disease states and immunological phenotypes. A group of highly shared sequence variants was considered likely to be a technical artifact of the sequencing pipeline. When HLA alleles, especially DR and DQ, strongly co-occurred, TCR associations were difficult to assign to individual alleles. In a later analysis, TCR association rates were found to vary across HLA loci, with the most associated TCRs seen for DRB1 alleles and the fewest for HLA-C alleles. At a false discovery rate of 0.05, a later analysis linked approximately 18,000 TCR beta sequences to specific HLA alleles. Because HLA typing was unavailable for some donors at each locus, only the typed subset was used in association tests. A later genetic analysis associated a missense DCLRE1C variant with V-gene and J-gene trimming of TCR beta chains, and an independent cohort replicated the association. Because counts were too low, seventeen rarely observed V segments, including chromosome 9 orphons, were excluded from the earlier analysis of some 590 of the donors. Across donors, most TCR sequences were observed very rarely, whereas some public TCRs were present in many individuals. A few of the identified cytomegalovirus-associated TCR beta chains were confirmed in vitro to be specific for cytomegalovirus antigens. This cohort had only TCR beta chains sequenced, and the lack of alpha or paired-chain data limited which features could be detected. A total of fewer than 200 TCR beta chains were listed by the study as associated with cytomegalovirus. In a later analysis, several top co-occurrence clusters were reported to appear linked to parvovirus B19, influenza, CMV and Epstein-Barr virus. For the cohort, immune exposure information was limited to CMV serostatus. Roughly uniform sequencing depth across donors was assumed in presence/absence analyses, although this assumption may not hold. Because the 87-base-pair reads could not distinguish some IMGT-functional V segments, including TRBV6-2 and TRBV6-3, those segments were excluded. Broadly in line with IMGT annotations, most TCR beta V segments showed up in productive rearrangements about 87% or about 30% of the time in an earlier analysis of 450 to 750 of the donors. A later analysis found that most CMV-associated TCR beta chains appeared HLA-restricted, with HLA associations seemingly driven largely by CMV exposure. In a later analysis, HLA-associated TCR beta chains were found to be more clonally expanded and to have lower generation probabilities than equally common non-associated chains. Correlated functional status among segregating V segments might reflect linkage disequilibrium, but an unknown experimental factor could not be ruled out.

From its cysteine to its phenylalanine, the CDR3 spans 12 amino acids. The sequence is cut down to CDR3 DNA, 36 bases in frame from base 1. Per the germline V gene, KGHSH is the CDR1 and LQKENI is the CDR2. The trim is 10 bases for V and 9 bases for J, with a gap of 16 bases between the germline ends. This clonotype was obtained from a woman aged 45-59 years in good health and CMV-seropositive. The rearrangement joined TRBV18 to TRBJ2-1; possibly the D gene is TRBD2, per 5 matching bases. The sample was PBMCs. The CDR3 corresponds to CANRREGSEQFF. The nucleotides are TGTGCCAATAGACGCGAGGGAAGTGAGCAGTTCTTC. Supplemented by the reference TRBV18 and TRBJ2-1 proteins around the CDR3, the complete variable domain is NAGVMQNPRHLVRRRGQEARLRCSPMKGHSHVYWYRQLPEEGLKFMVYLQKENIIDESGMPKERFSAEFPKEGPSILRIQQVVRGDSAAYFCANRREGSEQFFGPGTRLTVL.